This T cell receptor beta chain came from a study of shared clonotypes between healthy human individuals. The assay was immunoSEQ multiplex PCR, and TCRdb's table has in-frame clones only and misses some. Of 450,000 to 500,000 clones in the sample, over 70% were seen once. Each donor was a Caucasian adult residing in Nashville, Tennessee. For genomic DNA, unsorted samples relied on tens of millions of PBMCs. The germline V and J ends were trimmed by 4 bases and 7 bases, with 7 bases remaining between them. The CDR3 runs to 11 residues. Germline CDR1 is SQVTM and CDR2 is ANQGSEA. The sample taken for sequencing was PBMCs. The chain joins TRBV29-1 to TRBJ1-4; the D gene is possibly TRBD1 (5 bases). The TCR originated in a woman aged 40-49 years in good health. Some clones in this sample may be carry-over from other donors' samples. The CDR3 region is CSVGRGEKLFF. The CDR3 DNA is TGCAGCGTTGGAAGGGGTGAAAAACTGTTTTTT.